These T cell receptor beta chains were read from a single sample in a study of early T cells in non-severe SARS-CoV-2 infection. TCRdb reprocessed the 5' RACE reads with MiXCR, giving one entry per CDR3 protein. This table has about 80,000 distinct CDR3 sequences, approximately 15% appearing once. Material: whole blood. The origin of the receptors is an adult who was a healthcare worker with PCR-confirmed SARS-CoV-2 infection or an uninfected control (not recorded which). CDR3s include the opening cysteine and the closing phenylalanine or tryptophan. Each record gives: D gene, J gene, clone size, V gene, CDR3 protein, CDR3 DNA. A D gene is named only where the DNA matches it firmly. Only some rows state a clone size, as once, few, many or a class for expanded clones.

TRBD2 TRBJ2-1 . TRBV10-1 CASSEKLAGDYNEQFF TGCGCCAGCAGTGAGAAGCTAGCGGGAGACTACAATGAGCAGTTCTTC
TRBD2 TRBJ2-5 . TRBV5-1 CASSLVGLAGGETQYF TGCGCCAGCAGCTTGGTTGGACTAGCGGGAGGAGAGACCCAGTACTTC
TRBD2 TRBJ2-1 many TRBV7-9 CASSSSGGTYNEQFF TGTGCCAGCAGCTCTAGCGGGGGGACCTACAATGAGCAGTTCTTC
. TRBJ1-1 few TRBV7-9 CASKSLEDTEAFF TGTGCCAGCAAGAGTTTAGAGGACACTGAAGCTTTCTTT
. TRBJ2-1 . TRBV6-2/TRBV6-3 CASTLTPGYNEQFF TGTGCCAGCACCTTAACCCCGGGTTACAATGAGCAGTTCTTC
TRBD2 TRBJ2-1 few TRBV6-2/TRBV6-3 CASSYRASGGRYYNEQFF TGTGCCAGCAGTTACAGGGCTAGCGGGGGAAGATACTACAATGAGCAGTTCTTC
TRBD1 TRBJ2-3 . TRBV28 CASSFVGTGGTDTQYF TGTGCCAGCAGTTTCGTCGGGACAGGGGGCACAGATACGCAGTATTTT
. TRBJ1-2 . TRBV5-1 CASSITHREPNGYTF TGCGCCAGCAGCATAACCCACAGGGAACCCAATGGCTACACCTTC
TRBD1 TRBJ1-5 . TRBV12-3/TRBV12-4 CASRAGTGVNQPQHF TGTGCCAGCAGAGCCGGGACAGGGGTCAATCAGCCCCAGCATTTT
TRBD1 TRBJ2-7 few TRBV19 CASSPRGQATYEQYF TGTGCCAGTAGTCCCCGGGGACAGGCAACCTACGAGCAGTACTTC
. TRBJ2-7 few TRBV5-1 CASSLKGEIEQYF TGCGCCAGCAGCTTGAAGGGCGAAATCGAGCAGTACTTC
. TRBJ1-1 . TRBV7-6 CASSLKHSNTEAFF TGTGCCAGCAGCTTAAAGCATTCGAACACTGAAGCTTTCTTT
TRBD1 TRBJ2-2 . TRBV29-1 CSGGTGGRGELFF TGCAGCGGAGGGACAGGGGGCCGCGGGGAGCTGTTTTTT
. TRBJ1-5 . TRBV6-1 CASSEAARAVGNQPQHF TGTGCCAGCAGTGAAGCGGCCAGGGCGGTGGGCAATCAGCCCCAGCATTTT
TRBD1 TRBJ1-1 . TRBV5-1 CASHMTGGTEAFF TGCGCCAGTCATATGACAGGGGGCACTGAAGCTTTCTTT
TRBD2 TRBJ2-1 . TRBV29-1 CSVEVFSSRGGYNEQFF TGCAGCGTTGAAGTCTTTTCATCGCGGGGGGGCTACAATGAGCAGTTCTTC
. TRBJ1-2 few TRBV10-3 CAISESRDREGPGYTF TGTGCCATCAGTGAGTCTCGGGATAGAGAGGGGCCAGGCTACACCTTC
. TRBJ2-7 few TRBV20-1 CSARSLGAVSSYEQYF TGCAGTGCTAGGAGCCTGGGGGCAGTAAGCTCCTACGAGCAGTACTTC
. TRBJ2-7 . TRBV3-1 CASSPDGGFYEQYF TGTGCCAGCAGCCCAGACGGGGGATTCTACGAGCAGTACTTC
TRBD2 TRBJ2-1 few TRBV10-3 CAISGLAGAYNEQFF TGTGCCATCAGCGGACTAGCGGGGGCCTACAATGAGCAGTTCTTC
. TRBJ1-2 few TRBV12-3/TRBV12-4 CASSSHRGGKGYTF TGTGCCAGCAGTTCTCACCGCGGGGGTAAAGGCTACACCTTC
. TRBJ1-2 few TRBV20-1 CSASSGLGYGYTF TGCAGTGCTAGTTCAGGGTTGGGCTATGGCTACACCTTC
. TRBJ1-1 . TRBV11-3 CASSLYLSAARNTEAFF TGTGCCAGCAGCTTATACCTCTCGGCAGCCCGGAACACTGAAGCTTTCTTT
. TRBJ1-3 . TRBV6-6 CASSYPGQISSGNTIYF TGTGCCAGCAGTTACCCCGGACAGATTTCTTCAGGAAACACCATATATTTT
TRBD1 TRBJ2-7 many TRBV18 CASSPLGQGDEQYF TGTGCCAGCTCACCACTGGGACAGGGGGACGAGCAGTACTTC
TRBD1 TRBJ1-1 . TRBV7-3 CASSLMGGQGGTEAFF TGTGCCAGCAGCTTAATGGGTGGACAGGGCGGCACTGAAGCTTTCTTT
. TRBJ1-5 few TRBV6-1 CASSERRLSGNQPQHF TGTGCCAGCAGTGAACGGCGTTTGAGTGGCAATCAGCCCCAGCATTTT
. TRBJ2-5 few TRBV5-1 CASSLAGTLQETQYF TGCGCCAGCAGCTTGGCCGGGACCTTACAAGAGACCCAGTACTTC
. TRBJ1-5 . TRBV6-1 CASSPRRSNQPQHF TGTGCCAGCAGCCCCCGGAGGAGTAATCAGCCCCAGCATTTT
. TRBJ1-6 few TRBV20-1 CSARGGGSPLHF TGCAGTGCTAGGGGGGGCGGGTCACCCCTCCACTTT
. TRBJ1-1 few TRBV20-1 CSARRSLNTEAFF TGCAGTGCTAGAAGGAGTTTGAACACTGAAGCTTTCTTT
. TRBJ2-3 few TRBV29-1 CSVEESTDTQYF TGCAGCGTTGAAGAGAGCACAGATACGCAGTATTTT
. TRBJ2-2 few TRBV7-2 CASSLGPLTGELFF TGTGCCAGCAGCTTAGGGCCCCTCACCGGGGAGCTGTTTTTT
. TRBJ2-3 few TRBV20-1 CSARDNTDTQYF TGCAGTGCTAGAGATAACACAGATACGCAGTATTTT
. TRBJ1-2 . TRBV30 CACLSDSLYGYTF TGTGCCTGTCTTTCGGACAGTCTGTATGGCTACACCTTC
. TRBJ1-2 . TRBV2 CASTLHRGLYGYTF TGTGCCAGCACCTTGCACAGAGGTCTATATGGCTACACCTTC
TRBD1 TRBJ1-5 . TRBV28 CASTRGGRNGQPQHF TGTGCCAGCACCAGGGGGGGCCGAAACGGGCAGCCCCAGCATTTT
. TRBJ2-1 once TRBV3-1 CASSPGFDLRASYNEQFF TGTGCCAGCAGCCCAGGGTTTGACTTGCGGGCTTCCTACAATGAGCAGTTCTTC
. TRBJ2-3 many TRBV7-6 CASSLAWGSTDTQYF TGTGCCAGCAGCTTAGCGTGGGGCAGCACAGATACGCAGTATTTT
. TRBJ1-5 few TRBV5-1 CASSPGAGYQPQHF TGCGCCAGCAGCCCTGGAGCAGGGTATCAGCCCCAGCATTTT
TRBD1 TRBJ1-4 . TRBV6-5 CASSPTGQGRGNEKLFF TGTGCCAGCAGTCCCACAGGACAGGGACGGGGTAATGAAAAACTGTTTTTT
. TRBJ2-7 many TRBV10-3 CAISDQRTDQSYEQYF TGTGCCATCAGTGACCAAAGGACAGACCAATCCTACGAGCAGTACTTC